The 22 T cell receptor beta chains presented below share a single source sample, sequenced in a study of cytomegalovirus exposure and HLA in healthy donors. The PCR employed 60 Vbeta primers together with 13 Jbeta primers. Sequenced by immunoSEQ multiplex PCR; TCRdb stores in-frame clones only, minus some. The sample consists of fewer than 200,000 clones, around four fifths of them appearing once. The specimen was PBMCs. The source of these receptors is a man in his forties or fifties in good health and CMV-seropositive.

This chain joins TRBV29-1 and TRBJ2-1; TRBD2 agrees at 12 bases. Germline V lookup: CDR1 SQVTM, CDR2 ANQGSEA. This CDR3 is built from 14 residues. The V and J ends lost 3 bases and 8 bases, in that order; junction bases with no gene match: 5. The chain's CDR3 is CSVDGLAGWYEQFF. CDR3 nucleotides: TGCAGCGTTGATGGACTAGCGGGGTGGTATGAGCAGTTCTTC.

A word on this clone: At one end, the junction sequence differs from germline, possibly due to a read error. The chain employs TRBV19 and TRBJ2-7; 8 bases line up with TRBD1. The CDR3 spans 14 residues. Germline-derived CDR1 and CDR2 are LNHDA and SQIVND (reference sequence). The CDR3, as DNA: TGTGCCAGTAGTATAGCGGGGACAGGTTACGTGCAGTACTTC. It codes for CASSIAGTGYVQYF.

The V call is TRBV9, the J call TRBJ2-7; 14 bases fit TRBD2. In germline, CDR1 is SGDLS, CDR2 YYNGEE. V trimming: 4 bases; J trimming: 0 bases; junction bases outside the gene matches: 3. The CDR3 spans 16 residues. The DNA for the CDR3 is TGTGCCAGCAGCCTAGGGACTAGCGGGAGCTCCTACGAGCAGTACTTC. Residues: CASSLGTSGSSYEQYF.

V usage is TRBV4-2 and J usage is TRBJ2-1; 10 bases are shared with TRBD2. V shed 0 bases, J shed 5 bases, and the junction held 7 bases outside the gene matches. This CDR3 is built from 17 residues. Germline CDR1 and CDR2: LGHNA and YNFKEQ. In DNA form, the CDR3 reads TGTGCCAGCAGCCAAGATAAGGTAGCGGGAGGACACAATGAGCAGTTCTTC. Encoded protein: CASSQDKVAGGHNEQFF.

The chain joins TRBV5-1 to TRBJ1-3; 9 bases are shared with TRBD1. CDR1 is SGHRS, CDR2 YFSETQ, per germline. The CDR3 spans 16 residues. V lost 7 bases and J lost 1; bases outside the gene matches: 9. For the CDR3, the DNA is TGCGCCAGCCCCCTAGGGACAGGGTTATCTGGAAACACCATATATTTT. Protein sequence: CASPLGTGLSGNTIYF.

The CDR3 is CASSSEKDRGYEQYF. In nucleotides, the CDR3 is TGTGCCAGCAGTTCCGAGAAGGACAGGGGCTACGAGCAGTACTTC. The genes are TRBV27 and TRBJ2-7; 9 bases match TRBD1. This CDR3 spans 15 amino acids. Germline CDR1 is MNHEY and CDR2 is SMNVEV (reference sequence). The V segment lost 4 bases and the J segment 3 bases; nucleotides outside the gene matches: 7.

The chain has TRBV5-6 and TRBJ2-3, with 10 bases fitting TRBD2. V dropped 4 bases and J dropped 3; count of bases not matched to a gene: 8. CDR1 SGHDT and CDR2 YYEEEE come from the germline V gene. The CDR3 length is 16 residues. CDR3 in amino acids: CASSISSGRRTDTQYF. DNA of the CDR3: TGTGCCAGCAGCATTTCTAGCGGGAGAAGGACAGATACGCAGTATTTT.

The chain links TRBV5-1 to TRBJ2-7; D might be TRBD2 (6 bases). Germline V gene sequence: CDR1 SGHRS, CDR2 YFSETQ. Deletions cut 0 bases from V and 0 bases from J, with 19 bases between. The CDR3 loop spans 18 amino acids. CDR3 residues: CASSLDLAGQAYSYEQYF. Written as DNA, the CDR3 is TGCGCCAGCAGCTTGGACCTTGCGGGGCAGGCCTACTCCTACGAGCAGTACTTC.

This chain uses TRBV5-4 with TRBJ1-1; TRBD1 aligns across 7 bases. The V segment lost 4 bases and the J segment 5 bases; nucleotides outside the gene matches: 8. In germline, CDR1 is SGHNT, CDR2 YYREEE (reference sequence). The CDR3 consists of 14 residues. As DNA, the CDR3 is TGTGCCAGCAGCCCGGACAGGCGAAAAACTGAAGCTTTCTTT. It is translated as CASSPDRRKTEAFF.

For this clone: Other DNA sequences within the sample encode an identical CDR3. The chain employs TRBV6-5 and TRBJ1-5; no clear D gene. The germline V gene encodes CDR1 MNHEY and CDR2 SVGAGI. The CDR3 length is 15 residues. Between the trimmed V and J ends, which lost 5 bases and 2 bases, there was a span of 13 bases. Here the CDR3 reads CASSPGPGGNQPQHF. The CDR3 coding sequence is TGTGCCAGCAGTCCTGGACCGGGAGGCAATCAGCCCCAGCATTTT.

V is TRBV10-3 and J is TRBJ2-3; 7 bases match TRBD1. The CDR3 has 16 residues. In germline, CDR1 is ENHRY, CDR2 SYGVKD. V lost 8 bases, J lost 1 base, and 12 bases stayed unmatched. The CDR3 coding sequence is TGTGCCATCTCCACCACTAGGGGGCTGGGCACAGATACGCAGTATTTT. Translating it yields CAISTTRGLGTDTQYF.

The chain has TRBV2 and TRBJ1-5; 7 bases line up with TRBD1. V trimming: 2 bases; J trimming: 0 bases; junction bases outside the gene matches: 4. Germline V gene data show CDR1 as SNHLY and CDR2 as FYNNEI. The CDR3 loop spans 16 amino acids. This CDR3 reads CASSEPPGGSNQPQHF. The CDR3, as DNA: TGTGCCAGCAGTGAACCCCCAGGGGGTAGCAATCAGCCCCAGCATTTT.

V gene TRBV5-1 combines with J gene TRBJ2-3; D may be TRBD2 (6 bases). V lost 2 bases, J lost 5 bases, and 12 bases lay in between. The CDR3 runs 14 residues. Germline CDR1 reads SGHRS; CDR2 reads YFSETQ. CDR3 loop: CASSLSGPGDTQYF. In nucleotides, the CDR3 is TGCGCCAGCAGCTTAAGCGGGCCTGGAGATACGCAGTATTTT.

This clone has only one observation. This chain joins TRBV28 and TRBJ1-3; D gene unclear. CDR1 is MDHEN, CDR2 SYDVKM, per germline. The CDR3 is 15 residues long. The ends were cut back, 7 bases at V and 2 bases at J, with 15 bases in the middle. CDR3 in amino acids: CASTLGGDTGNTIYF. DNA of the CDR3: TGTGCCAGCACCCTAGGAGGAGATACTGGAAACACCATATATTTT.

In DNA form, the CDR3 reads TGTGCCAGCAGCTTCGGCAGGCAAAAAGGCAATGAGCAGTTCTTC. This translates into CASSFGRQKGNEQFF. The V and J genes are TRBV5-6 and TRBJ2-1; D remains unclear. V gave up 2 bases and J gave up 6 bases, with 15 bases separating them. Germline CDR1 reads SGHDT; CDR2 reads YYEEEE. The length of the CDR3 is 15 residues.

CDR3 nucleotides: TGTGCCAGCAGTTACCGTACCGGGGAGCTGTTTTTT. Its protein product is CASSYRTGELFF. This rearrangement joins TRBV6-6 to TRBJ2-2; D gene uncertain. The length of the CDR3 is 12 residues. Trimming took 2 bases from V and 5 from J, leaving 3 bases between them. In germline, CDR1 is MNHNY, CDR2 SVGAGI (reference sequence).

This chain connects TRBV9 to TRBJ1-6, with D perhaps TRBD1 (6 bases). The V gene's germline CDR1 is SGDLS and CDR2 YYNGEE. There are 15 residues in the CDR3. Trimming pared 1 base from V and 8 bases from J, leaving 13 bases between. DNA for the CDR3: TGTGCCAGCAGCGTAACCCGCGCAGGGGATTCACCCCTCCACTTT. Translation gives CASSVTRAGDSPLHF.

This sequence joins TRBV6-5 and TRBJ1-1, with 8 bases lining up with TRBD1. The germline gives CDR1 MNHEY, CDR2 SVGAGI. The CDR3 extends over 13 amino acids. J lost 11 bases, V lost 2 bases, and 7 bases had no gene match. The CDR3 region has the DNA TGTGCCAGCAGTTACGGACCGGGACAGGCTGCTTTCTTT. Translating gives CASSYGPGQAAFF.

J is TRBJ1-1 and V is TRBV28, with TRBD1 as a possible D gene (6 bases). The CDR3 totals 13 residues. The V end lost 6 bases, the J end lost 3 bases, and 11 bases lay between the germline ends. CDR1 MDHEN and CDR2 SYDVKM come from the germline V gene. The CDR3 DNA is TGTGCCAGCAGACCTCAGGGGTACACTGAAGCTTTCTTT. Its translation: CASRPQGYTEAFF.

The chain couples TRBV21-1 to TRBJ1-5. TRBV21-1 is marked as a pseudogene. This CDR3 has 16 residues. CDR3 in amino acids: CASSPDGKVSNQPQHF. In nucleotides, the CDR3 is TGTGCCAGCAGTCCCGACGGGAAAGTTAGCAATCAGCCCCAGCATTTT.

The V gene is TRBV29-1, the J gene TRBJ2-3; 9 bases map to TRBD2. V lost 4 bases to trimming and J lost 8 bases; unmatched junction nucleotides: 10. CDR1 is SQVTM and CDR2 is ANQGSEA in the germline V gene. This CDR3 comprises 14 residues. The CDR3 region has the DNA TGCAGCGTTGTTTTGCTAGCGGGACGGGGTACGCAGTATTTT. Protein sequence: CSVVLLAGRGTQYF.

The chain links TRBV28 to TRBJ1-5, with D perhaps TRBD1 (6 bases). Trimming stripped 5 bases from V and 6 bases from J, with 17 bases between. The CDR3 covers 15 residues. Germline V gene lookup returns CDR1 MDHEN and CDR2 SYDVKM. The CDR3 bases are TGTGCCAGCAGTCCTCCTCAACAGGGTCTTCAGCCCCAGCATTTT. As protein: CASSPPQQGLQPQHF.